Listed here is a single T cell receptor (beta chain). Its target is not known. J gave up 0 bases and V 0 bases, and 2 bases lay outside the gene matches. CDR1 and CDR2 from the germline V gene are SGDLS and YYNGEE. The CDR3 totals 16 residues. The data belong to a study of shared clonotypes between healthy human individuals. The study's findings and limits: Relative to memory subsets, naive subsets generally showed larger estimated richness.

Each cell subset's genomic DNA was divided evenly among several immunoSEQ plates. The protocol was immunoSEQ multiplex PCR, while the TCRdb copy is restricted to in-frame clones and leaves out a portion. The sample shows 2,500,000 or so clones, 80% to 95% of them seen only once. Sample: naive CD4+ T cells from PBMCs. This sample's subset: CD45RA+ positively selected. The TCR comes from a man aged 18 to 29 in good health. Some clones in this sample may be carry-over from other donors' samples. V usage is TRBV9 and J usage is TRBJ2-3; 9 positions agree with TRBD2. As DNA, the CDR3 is TGTGCCAGCAGCGTAGCAACTAGCGGGAGCACAGATACGCAGTATTTT. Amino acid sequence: CASSVATSGSTDTQYF.